These T cell receptor beta chains were read from a single sample in a study of Ad26.COV2.S vaccination and SARS-CoV-2 variants. TCRdb's copy holds only in-frame clones and misses some; the assay was immunoSEQ multiplex PCR. Of around 300,000 clones in the sample, roughly 91% were seen once. The sequences come from peripheral blood, collected in a trial of Ad26.COV2.S vaccine versus placebo. The receptors stem from a person aged 18-65 years who received the Ad26.COV2.S COVID-19 vaccine or a placebo. CDR3s leave out the opening cysteine and the closing phenylalanine or tryptophan. The D gene is left open where the match is weak. A clone size is listed for some rows: how often the clone was seen (once, few, many), or a class if it is expanded.

V,size,D,length,J,CDR3
TRBV3-1/TRBV3-2,-,-,11,TRBJ2-1,ATGGPSVHEQF
TRBV10-3,-,TRBD2,13,TRBJ2-5,AISEGGLAGETQY
TRBV19,-,TRBD1,13,TRBJ2-3,ATRIDRASTDTQY
TRBV3-1/TRBV3-2,-,-,12,TRBJ1-1,ASSGRAGYTEAF
TRBV27,-,TRBD1,13,TRBJ2-1,ASRSPGQGRNEQF
TRBV14,-,-,13,TRBJ2-7,ASSQDTAPHYEQY
TRBV6-1,-,-,8,TRBJ2-7,ASSEGEQY
TRBV7-2,-,-,12,TRBJ1-3,ASSLGARGNTIY
TRBV5-4,-,-,12,TRBJ1-1,ASSPGQFVTEAF
TRBV19,few,-,11,TRBJ1-4,ASSITADEKLF
TRBV6-5,-,TRBD1,13,TRBJ2-7,ASSSRTGFFHEQY
TRBV19,-,TRBD2,13,TRBJ2-7,ASSVLSGRASEQY
TRBV29-1,-,TRBD1,13,TRBJ2-5,SVERPGQGMETQY
TRBV13,-,TRBD2,15,TRBJ2-1,ASSLGGLAGGDNEQF
TRBV28,-,TRBD1,13,TRBJ1-4,ASRTGGTTNEKLF
TRBV5-1,-,TRBD2,13,TRBJ2-1,ASSRGLAGGGEQF